The entry below gives a single T cell receptor beta chain sequence along with its context. The antigen remains unidentified. Distinct nucleotide sequences in the sample also encode this CDR3. The data stem from a study of shared clonotypes between healthy human individuals. The wider study: CD4 naive and CD4 memory each took three plates per donor, while CD8 naive took two and CD8 memory one.

Deep level was the assay's run setting. It was across several immunoSEQ plates that each subset's genomic DNA was evenly split. The protocol was immunoSEQ multiplex PCR, while the TCRdb copy is restricted to in-frame clones and leaves out a portion. The table lists about 820,000 clones, nearly 95% of them singletons. Study observations and caveats: Having only a few donors restricted how much genetic and exposure-history diversity was captured.

CDR3 length: 13 amino acids. Germline V gene lookup returns CDR1 SGHAT and CDR2 FQNNGV. V lost 3 bases and J 2 bases, leaving 7 bases between the germline ends. CD45RO-negative, CCR7-positively selected cells formed the naive CD8 fraction, excluding terminally differentiated effector memory CD45RA+ cells. The sequencing input was naive CD8+ T cells sorted from blood. This clonotype was sampled from a man aged 25 to 40 in good health. This rearrangement joins TRBV11-2 to TRBJ1-1; D remains unclear. The CDR3 region has the DNA TGTGCCAGCAGCTTCGAGGGAAACACTGAAGCTTTCTTT. It codes for CASSFEGNTEAFF.